This T cell receptor beta chain was observed in a study of OX40 agonist ivuxolimab in advanced cancers. Assay used: immunoSEQ multiplex PCR; TCRdb lists only in-frame clones, some missing. The sample records over 40,000 clones, 65% to 85% being singletons. This CDR3 has 15 amino acids. CDR1 and CDR2 (germline): SNHLY, FYNNEI. Between the trimmed V and J ends, which lost 4 bases and 2 bases, there was a span of 13 bases. The chain combines TRBV2 with TRBJ2-3; maybe TRBD1 (6 bases). The receptor was derived from an adult with an advanced solid tumor such as melanoma, head and neck, liver or kidney cancer. Source: CD4+ or CD8+ T cells sorted from blood, taken in a trial of the OX40 agonist ivuxolimab. The CDR3 sequence is CASSVRQGNTDTQYF. The CDR3 DNA is TGTGCCAGCAGTGTTCGTCAGGGGAACACAGATACGCAGTATTTT.